This passage covers 18 T cell receptor beta chains from one sample sequenced in a study of blood T cell repertoires in COVID-19 (dated by TCRdb to 2018 to 2021). The library relied on the immunoSEQ multiplex PCR assay. In TCRdb, the immuneACCESS table is reduced to in-frame sequences with V and J assigned. These tables do not hold every clone; where another copy was compared, an unresolved V gene accounts for under half, and the others remain unexplained. Within this sample are approximately 160,000 clones, with 75% to 85% of them counted one time only. Together, the top ten hold 5.5% to 8% of the sample. Sequenced input: peripheral blood. Source of these receptors: a woman in her forties or fifties in a cohort sampled during active or convalescent COVID-19.

V usage is TRBV7-8 and J usage is TRBJ2-5, with 9 bases lining up with TRBD2. The V gene end was trimmed by 5 bases and the J gene end by 3 bases; junction bases not matched to a gene: 7. Germline-derived CDR1 and CDR2 are SGHVS and FQNEAQ. The length of the CDR3 is 15 residues. The CDR3 nucleotides are TGTGCCAGCAGCCGCGGGGGGGCCGGGGAAGAGACCCAGTACTTC. This codes for CASSRGGAGEETQYF.

The chain links TRBV4-1 to TRBJ1-6, with D tentatively TRBD1 (5 bases). Looked up from germline, CDR1 is MGHRA and CDR2 is YSYEKL. This CDR3 has 14 amino acids. V was trimmed by 4 bases and J by 5 bases, leaving 9 bases between them. Written as DNA, the CDR3 is TGCGCCAGCAGCCGGGGACTGGATAATTCACCCCTCCACTTT. Translating gives CASSRGLDNSPLHF.

V usage is TRBV18 and J usage is TRBJ2-7; D is perhaps TRBD2 (5 bases). The germline CDR1 and CDR2 sequences are KGHSH and LQKENI. Trimming shortened V by 5 bases and J by 4 bases, and 12 bases separated the two germline ends. CDR3 length: 13 residues. CDR3 in amino acids: CASSATPGYEQYF. The CDR3 DNA is TGTGCCAGCTCAGCCACGCCGGGGTACGAGCAGTACTTC.

J is TRBJ2-2 and V is TRBV7-3; the match to TRBD1 covers 9 bases. The CDR3 is 15 amino acids. The J segment lost 5 bases and the V segment lost 4 bases, leaving 5 bases of the junction unmatched. Germline values: CDR1 SGHTA, CDR2 FQGTGA. The CDR3 DNA follows: TGTGCCAGCAGCTCCCGACAGGGGGGAACCGGGGAGCTGTTTTTT. Encoded protein: CASSSRQGGTGELFF. Using reference TRBV7-3 and TRBJ2-2 for the parts outside the CDR3, the full variable domain is GAGVSQTPSNKVTEKGKYVELRCDPISGHTALYWYRQSLGQGPEFLIYFQGTGAADDSGLPNDRFFAVRPEGSVSTLKIQRTERGDSAVYLCASSSRQGGTGELFFGEGSRLTVL.

Turning to this clone: At one boundary the junction diverges from the germline segment, which might be a read error. V and J are TRBV10-1 and TRBJ2-7, with 8 bases lining up with TRBD2. CDR3 length: 13 residues. Per germline, CDR1 WNHNN and CDR2 SYGVQD (reference sequence). The CDR3 nucleotides are TGCGCCAGCTGTGACGACGGGGGGGCCGAGCAGTACTTC. Its translation: CASCDDGGAEQYF.

The DNA of the CDR3 is TGTGCCAGTAGTATAGGGGGACAGGGTTTGGTTCAGCCCCAGCATTTT. Protein sequence: CASSIGGQGLVQPQHF. The rearrangement joins TRBV19 to TRBJ1-5, with 9 bases identical to TRBD1. The germline CDR1 and CDR2 sequences are LNHDA and SQIVND (reference sequence). This CDR3 is built from 16 residues. V dropped 1 base and J dropped 6; count of bases not matched to a gene: 7. Filled out from reference TRBV19 and TRBJ1-5, the complete variable domain reads DGGITQSPKYLFRKEGQNVTLSCEQNLNHDAMYWYRQDPGQGLRLIYYSQIVNDFQKGDIAEGYSVSREKKESFPLTVTSAQKNPTAFYLCASSIGGQGLVQPQHFGDGTRLSIL.

In this sample, this clone turned up once. The gene calls are TRBV10-3 and TRBJ2-5, with D possibly TRBD1 on 6 matching bases. Germline CDR1 is ENHRY and CDR2 is SYGVKD. Trimming left V 6 bases short and J 5 bases short, with 16 bases between. This CDR3 has 14 residues. The CDR3 nucleotides read TGTGCCATCAGGGACAGTTGGGTAGGGGAGACCCAGTACTTC. It encodes CAIRDSWVGETQYF.

The chain combines TRBV14 with TRBJ2-5; 9 bases agree with TRBD1. The CDR3 totals 14 residues. The germline V gene has CDR1 SGHDN and CDR2 FVKESK. V shed 5 bases and J 5 bases; nucleotides not matched to a gene: 6. The CDR3 DNA reads TGTGCCAGCAGCTTGGGACAGGGTGGGGAGACCCAGTACTTC. As protein: CASSLGQGGETQYF.

J is TRBJ1-2 and V is TRBV7-9; 7 bases are a match to TRBD1. The CDR3 length is 19 residues. The ends lost 4 bases at V and 1 base at J; junction bases unmatched: 18. CDR1 is SEHNR, CDR2 FQNEAQ, per germline (reference sequence). The CDR3, as DNA: TGTGCCAGCAGCTGGCACCCCGGACAGGCCACTTTAAGTAACTATGGCTACACCTTC. Translated: CASSWHPGQATLSNYGYTF.

V and J are TRBV18 and TRBJ1-2; no definite D call. Between the trimmed V and J ends, which lost 3 bases and 10 bases, there was a span of 12 bases. Germline assignment: CDR1 KGHSH and CDR2 LQKENI. The CDR3 extends over 12 amino acids. The CDR3 nucleotides are TGTGCCAGCTCACCTAGCGGGCTCTTCTACACCTTC. Its protein product is CASSPSGLFYTF.

V is TRBV6-6 and J is TRBJ1-2; perhaps TRBD1 as D (5 bases). Germline assignment: CDR1 MNHNY and CDR2 SVGAGI (reference sequence). Trimming took 2 bases from V and 1 from J, leaving 14 bases between them. This CDR3 has 16 amino acids. As DNA, the CDR3 is TGTGCCAGCAGTTACCCCGCTCGACAGCTTAACTATGGCTACACCTTC. It specifies CASSYPARQLNYGYTF.

The rearrangement links TRBV9 to TRBJ2-3, with a possible D match to TRBD1 (5 bases). The ends were cut back, 4 bases at V and 4 bases at J, with 13 bases in the middle. Per the germline V gene, CDR1 is SGDLS and CDR2 is YYNGEE. The CDR3 spans 14 residues. CDR3: CASSPRTRADTQYF. DNA of the CDR3: TGTGCCAGCAGCCCTAGGACACGGGCAGATACGCAGTATTTT.

The rearrangement links TRBV19 to TRBJ2-1; 8 bases match TRBD2. The V segment lost 7 bases and the J segment 6 bases; nucleotides outside the gene matches: 8. This CDR3 is built from 14 residues. CDR1 is LNHDA, CDR2 SQIVND, per germline (reference sequence). The CDR3 nucleotides are TGTGCCAGTACCCCCCCCGGGAGGGGCAATGAGCAGTTCTTC. It codes for CASTPPGRGNEQFF.

In its sample, this clone was seen once. The CDR3 sequence: CASKRTGELFF. CDR3 coding DNA: TGTGCCAGCAAGAGGACTGGGGAGCTGTTTTTT. This chain connects TRBV6-5 to TRBJ2-2; a weak D match, TRBD2 (5 bases). Germline V gene lookup returns CDR1 MNHEY and CDR2 SVGAGI. The germline V and J ends were trimmed by 7 bases and 8 bases, with 8 bases remaining between them. The CDR3 contains 11 residues.

The chain links TRBV19 to TRBJ1-4; 8 nucleotides line up with TRBD1. The CDR3 consists of 16 residues. The V gene end was trimmed by 1 base and the J gene end by 6 bases; junction bases not matched to a gene: 7. From germline, CDR1 is LNHDA and CDR2 SQIVND (reference sequence). The CDR3 bases are TGTGCCAGTAGTATAGGAGACAGGGGCTATTATGAAAAACTGTTTTTT. This sequence encodes CASSIGDRGYYEKLFF.

The V gene is TRBV4-1, the J gene TRBJ2-1; maybe TRBD1 (5 bases). V was clipped by 1 base and J by 7 bases, with 11 bases between them. The V gene's germline CDR1 is MGHRA and CDR2 YSYEKL. This CDR3 has 14 residues. CDR3 region: CASSQAGYGNEQFF. CDR3 coding DNA: TGCGCCAGCAGCCAAGCAGGGTACGGGAATGAGCAGTTCTTC.

The sample holds a few counts of this clone. The rearrangement uses TRBV2 and TRBJ2-5, with a tentative D call TRBD2 (5 bases). Per germline, CDR1 SNHLY and CDR2 FYNNEI. This CDR3 contains 12 residues. With 6 bases removed from V and 6 bases from J, the gap between germline ends came to 11 bases. The CDR3 region is CASRTGLKTQYF. CDR3 coding DNA: TGTGCCAGCAGAACCGGACTGAAGACCCAGTACTTC.

The gene calls are TRBV6-2 or TRBV6-3 and TRBJ1-2, with D maybe TRBD1 (5 bases). In germline, CDR1 is MNHEY, CDR2 SVGEGT. V was clipped by 0 bases and J by 3 bases, with 14 bases between them. The CDR3 sequence is 16 residues long. CDR3 region: CASSYSILGQDYGYTF. The CDR3 DNA follows: TGTGCCAGCAGTTACTCGATATTGGGGCAGGACTATGGCTACACCTTC.